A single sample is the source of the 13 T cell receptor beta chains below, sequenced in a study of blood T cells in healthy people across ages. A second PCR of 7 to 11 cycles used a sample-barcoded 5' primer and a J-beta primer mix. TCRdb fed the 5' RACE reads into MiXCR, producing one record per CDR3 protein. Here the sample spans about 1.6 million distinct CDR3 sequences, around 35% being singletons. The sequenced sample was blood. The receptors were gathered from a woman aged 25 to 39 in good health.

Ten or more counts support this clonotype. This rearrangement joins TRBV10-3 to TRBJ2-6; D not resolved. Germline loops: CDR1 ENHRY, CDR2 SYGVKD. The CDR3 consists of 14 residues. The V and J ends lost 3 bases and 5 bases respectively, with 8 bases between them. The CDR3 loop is CAISDLWRANVLTF. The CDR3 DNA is TGTGCCATCAGTGACCTCTGGAGGGCCAACGTCCTGACTTTC.

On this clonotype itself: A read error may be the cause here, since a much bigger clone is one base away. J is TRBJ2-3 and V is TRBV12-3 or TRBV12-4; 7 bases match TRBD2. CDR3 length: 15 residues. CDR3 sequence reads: CASSPGLGMADAQYF. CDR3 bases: TGTGCCAGCAGTCCAGGACTAGGGATGGCAGATGCGCAGTATTTT.

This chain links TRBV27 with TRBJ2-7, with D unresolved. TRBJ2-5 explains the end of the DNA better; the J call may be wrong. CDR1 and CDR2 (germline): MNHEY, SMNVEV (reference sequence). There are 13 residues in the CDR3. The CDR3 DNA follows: TGTGCCAGCAGTTTATTGATCATGGGGACCCAGTACTTC. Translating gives CASSLLIMGTQYF.

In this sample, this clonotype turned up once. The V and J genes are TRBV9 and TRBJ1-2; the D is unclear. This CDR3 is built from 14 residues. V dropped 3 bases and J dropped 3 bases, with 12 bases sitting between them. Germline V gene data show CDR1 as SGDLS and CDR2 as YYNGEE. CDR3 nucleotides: TGTGCCAGCAGCGAGGTTCGAGGAGACTATGGCTACACCTTC. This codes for CASSEVRGDYGYTF.

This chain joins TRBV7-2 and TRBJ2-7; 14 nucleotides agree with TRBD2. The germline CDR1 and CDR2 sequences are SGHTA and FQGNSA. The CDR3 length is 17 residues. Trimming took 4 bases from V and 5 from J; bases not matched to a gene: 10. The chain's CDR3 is CASSSAPWTSGGHEQYF. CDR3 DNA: TGTGCCAGCAGCTCAGCCCCATGGACTAGCGGGGGGCACGAGCAGTACTTC.

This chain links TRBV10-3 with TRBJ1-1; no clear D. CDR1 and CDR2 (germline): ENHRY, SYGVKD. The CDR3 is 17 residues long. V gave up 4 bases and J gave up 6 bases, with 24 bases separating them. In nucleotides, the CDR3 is TGTGCCATCAGTGGTAAGCAAGGTAGGGTGGGGAAGGCTGAAGCTTTCTTT. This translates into CAISGKQGRVGKAEAFF.

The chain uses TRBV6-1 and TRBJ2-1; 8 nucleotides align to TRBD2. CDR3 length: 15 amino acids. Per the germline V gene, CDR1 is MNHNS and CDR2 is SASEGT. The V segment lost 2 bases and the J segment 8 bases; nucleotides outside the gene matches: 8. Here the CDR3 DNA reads TGTGCCAGCAGTGAATTTACGGGGGGGCCCTATGAGCAGTTCTTC. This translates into CASSEFTGGPYEQFF.

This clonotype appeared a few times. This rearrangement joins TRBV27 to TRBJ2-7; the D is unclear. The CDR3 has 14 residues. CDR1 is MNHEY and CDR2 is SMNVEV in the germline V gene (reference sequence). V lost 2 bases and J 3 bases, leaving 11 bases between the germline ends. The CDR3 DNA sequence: TGTGCCAGCAGTTTAACTCCTCCCCACTACGAGCAGTACTTC. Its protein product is CASSLTPPHYEQYF.

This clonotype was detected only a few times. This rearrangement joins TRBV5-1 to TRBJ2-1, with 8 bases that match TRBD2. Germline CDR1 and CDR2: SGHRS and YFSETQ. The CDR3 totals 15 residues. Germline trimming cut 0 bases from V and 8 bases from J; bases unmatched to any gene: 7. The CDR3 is CASSLGASGYHEQFF. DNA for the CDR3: TGCGCCAGCAGCTTGGGAGCTAGCGGGTACCATGAGCAGTTCTTC.

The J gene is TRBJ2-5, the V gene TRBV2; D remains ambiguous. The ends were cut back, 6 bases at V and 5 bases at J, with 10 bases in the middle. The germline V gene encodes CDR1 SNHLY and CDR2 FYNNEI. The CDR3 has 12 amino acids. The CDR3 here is CASRRRTETQYF. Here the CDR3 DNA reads TGTGCCAGCAGACGACGGACGGAGACCCAGTACTTC.

The CDR3 is CASSQGPGSWAFF. DNA for the CDR3: TGTGCCAGCAGCCAAGGTCCAGGGTCCTGGGCTTTCTTT. The chain is built from TRBV3-1 and TRBJ1-1, with D perhaps matching TRBD1 (5 bases). Trimming left V 1 base short and J 11 bases short, with 14 bases between. Germline values: CDR1 LGHDT, CDR2 YNNKEL (reference sequence). The CDR3 has 13 amino acids.

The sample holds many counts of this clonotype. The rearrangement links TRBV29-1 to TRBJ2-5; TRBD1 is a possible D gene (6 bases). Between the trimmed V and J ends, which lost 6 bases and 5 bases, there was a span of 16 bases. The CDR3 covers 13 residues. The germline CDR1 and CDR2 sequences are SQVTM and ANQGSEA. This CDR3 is CSVRDTLGETQYF. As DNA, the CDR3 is TGCAGCGTCCGGGACACTCTGGGGGAGACCCAGTACTTC.

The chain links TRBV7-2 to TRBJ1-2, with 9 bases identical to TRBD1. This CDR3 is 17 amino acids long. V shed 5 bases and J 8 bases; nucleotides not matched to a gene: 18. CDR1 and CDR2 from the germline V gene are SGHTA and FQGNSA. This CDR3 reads CASSVIPGTGMWEGYTF. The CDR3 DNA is TGTGCCAGCAGCGTCATCCCAGGGACAGGGATGTGGGAGGGCTACACCTTC.